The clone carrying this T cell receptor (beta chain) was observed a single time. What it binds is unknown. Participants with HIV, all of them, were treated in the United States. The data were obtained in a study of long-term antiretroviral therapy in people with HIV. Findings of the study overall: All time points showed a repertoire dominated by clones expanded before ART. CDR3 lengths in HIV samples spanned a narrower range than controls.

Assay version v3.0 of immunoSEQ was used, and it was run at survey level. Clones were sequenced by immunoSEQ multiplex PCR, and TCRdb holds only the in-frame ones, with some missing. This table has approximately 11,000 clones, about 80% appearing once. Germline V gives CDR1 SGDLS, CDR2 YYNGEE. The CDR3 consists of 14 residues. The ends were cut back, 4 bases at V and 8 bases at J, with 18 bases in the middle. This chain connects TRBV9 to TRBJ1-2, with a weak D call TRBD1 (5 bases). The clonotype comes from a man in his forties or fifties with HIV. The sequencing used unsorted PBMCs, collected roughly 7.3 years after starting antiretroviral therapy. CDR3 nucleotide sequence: TGTGCCAGCAGCCCTAACGGGCCTTGGGGCGGCTACACCTTC. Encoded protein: CASSPNGPWGGYTF.